This entry features one T cell receptor (beta chain) sequence. Random hexamers were used to reverse transcribe an amount of about 0.45 to 1 ug RNA. TCRdb itself ran the immunoSEQ multiplex PCR reads through MiXCR, one entry per CDR3 protein. The sample has hundreds of thousands of distinct CDR3 sequences; 94% are singletons. The sample comes from a study of CD8 T cells in Susac syndrome. The wider study: Patients with Susac syndrome were, at the time of blood collection, therapy-naive, maintained on corticosteroids, or maintained on intravenous immunoglobulin alone.

The receptor comes from a human donor with Susac syndrome. The sequencing sample was made of CD4+ T cells from PBMCs.

In DNA form, the CDR3 reads TGTGCCAGCAGAGAAGGCATGAACTATGGCTACACCTTC. Its translation: CASREGMNYGYTF. V usage is TRBV27 and J usage is TRBJ1-2; unclear D gene. Trimming shortened V by 6 bases and J by 2 bases, and 10 bases separated the two germline ends. The CDR3 covers 13 residues. Germline-derived CDR1 and CDR2 are MNHEY and SMNVEV (reference sequence).